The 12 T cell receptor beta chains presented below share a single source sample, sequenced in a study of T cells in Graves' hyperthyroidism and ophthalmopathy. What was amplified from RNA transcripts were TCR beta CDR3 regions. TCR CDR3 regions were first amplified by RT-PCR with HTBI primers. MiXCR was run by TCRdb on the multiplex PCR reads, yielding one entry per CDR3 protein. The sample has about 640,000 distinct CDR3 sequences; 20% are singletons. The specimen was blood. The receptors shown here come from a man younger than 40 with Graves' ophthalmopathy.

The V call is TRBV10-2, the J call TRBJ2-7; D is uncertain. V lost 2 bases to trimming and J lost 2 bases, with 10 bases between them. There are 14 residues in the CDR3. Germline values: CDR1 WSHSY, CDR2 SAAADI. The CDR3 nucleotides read TGCGCCAGCAGTGAGGACACAATACCCTACGAGCAGTACTTC. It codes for CASSEDTIPYEQYF.

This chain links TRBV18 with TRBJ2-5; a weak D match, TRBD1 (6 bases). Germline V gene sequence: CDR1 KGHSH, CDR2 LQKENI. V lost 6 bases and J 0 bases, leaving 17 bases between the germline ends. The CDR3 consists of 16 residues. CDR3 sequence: CASSLAQGRDQETQYF. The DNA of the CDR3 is TGTGCCAGCTCTCTAGCCCAGGGGAGAGACCAAGAGACCCAGTACTTC. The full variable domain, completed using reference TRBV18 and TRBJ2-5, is NAGVMQNPRHLVRRRGQEARLRCSPMKGHSHVYWYRQLPEEGLKFMVYLQKENIIDESGMPKERFSAEFPKEGPSILRIQQVVRGDSAAYFCASSLAQGRDQETQYFGPGTRLLVL.

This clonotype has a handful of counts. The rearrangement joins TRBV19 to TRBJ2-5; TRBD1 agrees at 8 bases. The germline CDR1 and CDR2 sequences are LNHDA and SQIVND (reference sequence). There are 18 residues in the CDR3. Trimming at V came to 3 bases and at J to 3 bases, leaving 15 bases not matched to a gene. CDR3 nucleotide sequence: TGTGCCAGTAGTATCGGACCTGGACAGGGTCGTGAGAAAGAGACCCAGTACTTC. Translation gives CASSIGPGQGREKETQYF.

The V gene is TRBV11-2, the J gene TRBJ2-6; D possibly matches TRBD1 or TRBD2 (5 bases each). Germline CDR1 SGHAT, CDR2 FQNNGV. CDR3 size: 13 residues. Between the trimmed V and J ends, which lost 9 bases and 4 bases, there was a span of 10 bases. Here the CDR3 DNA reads TGTGCCAGTGGGACGCGAGGGGCCAACGTCCTGACTTTC. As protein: CASGTRGANVLTF.

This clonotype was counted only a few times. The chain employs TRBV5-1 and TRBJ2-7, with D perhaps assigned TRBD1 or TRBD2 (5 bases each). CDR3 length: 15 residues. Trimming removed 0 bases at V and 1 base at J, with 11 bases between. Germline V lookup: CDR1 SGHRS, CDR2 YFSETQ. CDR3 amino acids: CASSLDPGRSYEQYF. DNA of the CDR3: TGCGCCAGCAGCTTGGACCCGGGACGGTCCTACGAGCAGTACTTC.

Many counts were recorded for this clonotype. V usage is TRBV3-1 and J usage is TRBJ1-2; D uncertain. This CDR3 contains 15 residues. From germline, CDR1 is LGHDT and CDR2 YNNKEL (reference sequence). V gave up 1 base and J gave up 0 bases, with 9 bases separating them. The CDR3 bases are TGTGCCAGCAGCCAAGGAGGAGGCTCTAACTATGGCTACACCTTC. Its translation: CASSQGGGSNYGYTF.

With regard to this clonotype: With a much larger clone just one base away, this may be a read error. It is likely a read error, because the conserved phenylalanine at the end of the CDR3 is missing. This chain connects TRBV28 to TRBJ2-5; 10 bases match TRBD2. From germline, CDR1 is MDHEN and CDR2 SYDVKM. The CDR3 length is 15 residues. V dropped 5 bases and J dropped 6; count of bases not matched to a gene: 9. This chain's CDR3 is CASSPSSGSWKTQYL. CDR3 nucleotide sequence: TGTGCCAGCAGTCCCTCTAGCGGGAGTTGGAAGACCCAGTACCTC.

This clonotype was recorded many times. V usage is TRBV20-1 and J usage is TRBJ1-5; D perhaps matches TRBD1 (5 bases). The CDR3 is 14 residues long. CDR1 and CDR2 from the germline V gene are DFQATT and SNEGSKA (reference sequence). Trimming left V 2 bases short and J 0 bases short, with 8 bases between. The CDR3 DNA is TGCAGTGCTAGACAGGGAAATAGCAATCAGCCCCAGCATTTT. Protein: CSARQGNSNQPQHF.

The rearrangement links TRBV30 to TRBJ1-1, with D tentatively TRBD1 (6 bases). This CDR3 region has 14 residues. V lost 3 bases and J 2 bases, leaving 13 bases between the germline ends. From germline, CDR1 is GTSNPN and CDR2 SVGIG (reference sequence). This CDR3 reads CAWRPQGPNTEAFF. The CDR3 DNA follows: TGTGCCTGGAGACCGCAGGGGCCAAACACTGAAGCTTTCTTT.

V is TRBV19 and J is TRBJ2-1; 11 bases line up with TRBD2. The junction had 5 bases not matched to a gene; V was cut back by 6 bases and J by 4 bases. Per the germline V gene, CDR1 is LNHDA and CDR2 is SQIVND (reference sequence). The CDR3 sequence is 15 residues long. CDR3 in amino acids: CASRTRLAGYNEQFF. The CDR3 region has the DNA TGTGCCAGTAGGACCCGACTAGCGGGGTACAATGAGCAGTTCTTC.

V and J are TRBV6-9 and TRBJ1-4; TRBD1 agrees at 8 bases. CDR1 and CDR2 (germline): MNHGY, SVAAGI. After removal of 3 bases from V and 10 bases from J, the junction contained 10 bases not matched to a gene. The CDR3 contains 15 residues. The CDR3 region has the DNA TGTGCCAGCAGTTACACGGGACTACAGGGGGGAAAACTGTTTTTT. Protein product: CASSYTGLQGGKLFF.

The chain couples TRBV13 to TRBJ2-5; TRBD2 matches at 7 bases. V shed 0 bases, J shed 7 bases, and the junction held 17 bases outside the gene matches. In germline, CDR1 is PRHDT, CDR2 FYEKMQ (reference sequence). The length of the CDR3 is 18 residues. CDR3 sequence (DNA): TGTGCCAGCAGCTTAGGCCACGGGACTAACCCTTTAGGTGGGACCCAGTACTTC. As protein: CASSLGHGTNPLGGTQYF.